The 2 T cell receptor beta chains given below trace back to one sample, sequenced in a study of T cells in Graves' hyperthyroidism and ophthalmopathy (dated 2019 in TCRdb). Library method: multiplex PCR. The sequencing machine was an Illumina HiSeq 2000. The TCR beta CDR3 regions were amplified from RNA transcripts. A first-round RT-PCR of the TCR CDR3 used the HTBI primer set with the Qiagen OneStep RT-PCR kit. Using fastp at Q25 and MiXCR, TCRdb reprocessed the public reads and kept productive beta chains. Entries that share a CDR3 protein sequence are merged under the most common genes and DNA. For this sample the table gives nearly 600,000 distinct CDR3 sequences, of which over 11% were detected only once. Of the sample, approximately 5.7% falls within the top ten clones. Source material: blood. These receptor sequences come from a woman in her 30s with Graves' hyperthyroidism that later progressed to Graves' ophthalmopathy.

This clonotype was recorded many times. The V gene is TRBV18, the J gene TRBJ1-2; D is uncertain. The V and J ends lost 5 bases and 3 bases respectively, with 16 bases between them. The length of the CDR3 is 15 residues. Germline CDR1 is KGHSH and CDR2 is LQKENI. CDR3 nucleotides: TGTGCCAGCTCATCTGACCTCGAAGCTGACTATGGCTACACCTTC. Translation: CASSSDLEADYGYTF.

This clonotype was recorded at least ten times. The CDR3 is CASSFGDRGEGYTF. The CDR3 DNA reads TGTGCCAGCAGCTTTGGGGACAGGGGGGAAGGCTACACCTTC. V gene TRBV7-2 combines with J gene TRBJ1-2, with 11 bases matching TRBD1. This CDR3 spans 14 amino acids. Trimming took 3 bases from V and 8 from J; bases not matched to a gene: 5. The germline CDR1 and CDR2 sequences are SGHTA and FQGNSA. Combining the CDR3 with reference TRBV7-2 and TRBJ1-2 gives the whole variable domain GAGVSQSPSNKVTEKGKDVELRCDPISGHTALYWYRQSLGQGLEFLIYFQGNSAPDKSGLPSDRFSAERTGGSVSTLTIQRTQQEDSAVYLCASSFGDRGEGYTFGSGTRLTVV.